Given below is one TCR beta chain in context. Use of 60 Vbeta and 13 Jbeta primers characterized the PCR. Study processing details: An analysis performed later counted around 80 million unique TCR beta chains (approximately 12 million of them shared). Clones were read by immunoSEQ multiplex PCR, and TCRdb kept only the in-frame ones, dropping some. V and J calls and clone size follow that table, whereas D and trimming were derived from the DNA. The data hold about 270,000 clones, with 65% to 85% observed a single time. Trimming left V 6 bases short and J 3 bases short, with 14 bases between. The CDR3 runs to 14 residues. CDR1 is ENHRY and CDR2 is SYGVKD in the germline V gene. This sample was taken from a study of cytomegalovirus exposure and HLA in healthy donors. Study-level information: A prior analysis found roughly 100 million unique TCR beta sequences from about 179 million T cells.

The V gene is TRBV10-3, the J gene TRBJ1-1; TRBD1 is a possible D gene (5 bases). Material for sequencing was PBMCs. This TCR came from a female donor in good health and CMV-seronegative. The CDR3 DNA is TGTGCCATCAGGGAGGGACTGAGTTACACTGAAGCTTTCTTT. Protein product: CAIREGLSYTEAFF.